This T cell receptor (beta chain) was sequenced during a study of blood T cell repertoires in COVID-19. Study-level information: Acute and convalescent COVID-19 samples came from the United States, Italy and Spain.

The CDR3 sequence is 15 residues long. CDR1 and CDR2 (germline): MNHNY, SVGAGI (reference sequence). V was pared by 6 bases and J by 7 bases, with 12 bases of the junction left unmatched. In the original analysis: Reference gene primers were amplified, and this amplification served to estimate nucleated cell counts. Measured with immunoSEQ multiplex PCR; TCRdb has only the in-frame clones, and not every one. From that table come the V and J calls and clone size; the DNA was used to work out D and trimming. The profile shows approximately 170,000 clones, about 88% of them singletons. The receptor comes from a middle-aged man who had recovered from COVID-19. The source material was peripheral blood. V is TRBV6-6 and J is TRBJ2-5; 9 bases are shared with TRBD1. DNA of the CDR3: TGTGCCAGCAGACAAAGACAGGGGGAGGGAGGGACCCAGTACTTC. The encoded protein is CASRQRQGEGGTQYF.